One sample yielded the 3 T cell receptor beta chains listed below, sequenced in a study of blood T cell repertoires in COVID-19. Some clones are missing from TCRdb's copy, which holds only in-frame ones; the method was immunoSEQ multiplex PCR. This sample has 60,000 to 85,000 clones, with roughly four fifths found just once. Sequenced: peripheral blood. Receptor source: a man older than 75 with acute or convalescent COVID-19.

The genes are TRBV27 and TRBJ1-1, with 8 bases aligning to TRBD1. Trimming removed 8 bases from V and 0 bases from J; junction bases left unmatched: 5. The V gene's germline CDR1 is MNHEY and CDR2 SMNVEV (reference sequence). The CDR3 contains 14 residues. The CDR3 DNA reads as TGTGCCAGCGGACAGGGCCGTTTGAACACTGAAGCTTTCTTT. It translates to CASGQGRLNTEAFF.

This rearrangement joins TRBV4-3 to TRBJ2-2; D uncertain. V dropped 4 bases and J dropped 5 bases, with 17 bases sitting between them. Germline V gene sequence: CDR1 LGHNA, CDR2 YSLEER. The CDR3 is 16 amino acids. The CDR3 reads CASSPFKLPRTGELFF. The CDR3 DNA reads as TGCGCCAGCAGCCCATTTAAACTACCTAGAACCGGGGAGCTGTTTTTT.

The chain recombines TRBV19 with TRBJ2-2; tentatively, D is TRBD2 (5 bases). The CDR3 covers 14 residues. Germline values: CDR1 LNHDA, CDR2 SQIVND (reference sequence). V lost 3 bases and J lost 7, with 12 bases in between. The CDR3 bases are TGTGCCAGTAGTATGCGAGGGTATAGCGGGGAGCTGTTTTTT. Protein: CASSMRGYSGELFF.